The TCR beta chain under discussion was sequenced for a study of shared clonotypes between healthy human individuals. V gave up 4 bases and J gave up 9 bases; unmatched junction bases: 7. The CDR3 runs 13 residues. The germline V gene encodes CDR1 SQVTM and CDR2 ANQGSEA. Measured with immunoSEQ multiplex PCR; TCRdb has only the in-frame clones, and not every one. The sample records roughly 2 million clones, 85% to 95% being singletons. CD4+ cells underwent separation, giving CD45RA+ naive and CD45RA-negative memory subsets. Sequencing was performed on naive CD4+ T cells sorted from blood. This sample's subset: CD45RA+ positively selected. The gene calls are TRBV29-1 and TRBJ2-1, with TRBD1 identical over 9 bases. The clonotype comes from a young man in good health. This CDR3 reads CSVGRDREFEQFF. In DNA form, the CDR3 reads TGCAGCGTTGGCCGGGACAGGGAATTTGAGCAGTTCTTC.